The 29 T cell receptor beta chains below come from one sample, sequenced in a study of T cell responses to AZD1222 COVID-19 vaccine. This table comes from immunoSEQ multiplex PCR, and its TCRdb copy is limited to in-frame clones, with some not included. The sample has about 53,000 clones, approximately 88% seen once. The sequencing here drew on peripheral blood, taken 28 days after the second AZD1222 dose. All receptors derive from an adult who received the AZD1222 COVID-19 vaccine.

The CDR3 loop reads CASSDTGGLGEKLFF. The CDR3 DNA is TGCGCCAGCAGTGATACGGGGGGCTTGGGTGAAAAACTGTTTTTT. The rearrangement uses TRBV10-1 and TRBJ1-4; a possible D gene is TRBD1 (6 bases). The CDR3 spans 15 residues. The germline V gene encodes CDR1 WNHNN and CDR2 SYGVQD (reference sequence). V was pared by 3 bases and J by 7 bases, with 15 bases between.

V and J are TRBV19 and TRBJ2-1; 7 positions match TRBD1. The germline V gene encodes CDR1 LNHDA and CDR2 SQIVND (reference sequence). This CDR3 is 14 amino acids long. V was clipped by 4 bases and J by 4 bases; unmatched bases: 4. CDR3 nucleotide sequence: TGTGCCAGTAGTAAGGGGGCTGAATACAATGAGCAGTTCTTC. The encoded protein is CASSKGAEYNEQFF.

The chain couples TRBV28 to TRBJ1-5, with a tentative D call TRBD1 (5 bases). The germline CDR1 and CDR2 sequences are MDHEN and SYDVKM. This CDR3 region has 17 residues. With 8 bases removed from V and 1 base from J, the gap between germline ends came to 21 bases. The CDR3 spells CASEVSRGGMSNQPQHF. In DNA, the CDR3 is TGTGCCAGCGAGGTATCTCGGGGGGGAATGAGCAATCAGCCCCAGCATTTT.

This clone is medium-sized (0.01 to 0.1%). The J gene is TRBJ2-2, the V gene TRBV6-1, with a weak D call TRBD1 (5 bases). Germline-derived CDR1 and CDR2 are MNHNS and SASEGT. This CDR3 is built from 13 residues. The V end was cut by 3 bases, the J end by 3 bases, with 5 bases between. The CDR3 nucleotides are TGTGCCAGCAGTGACAGGGACACCGGGGAGCTGTTTTTT. This codes for CASSDRDTGELFF.

The chain carries TRBV5-6 and TRBJ2-4, with D hard to call. The CDR3 is 13 amino acids. CDR1 is SGHDT, CDR2 YYEEEE, per germline. The ends were cut back, 1 base at V and 5 bases at J, with 7 bases in the middle. The CDR3 loop reads CASSLLWENIQYF. DNA of the CDR3: TGTGCCAGCAGCTTGTTATGGGAAAACATTCAGTACTTC.

For the CDR3, the DNA is TGTGCCAGCAGCTGGGGACTAACCGATACGCAGTATTTT. This encodes CASSWGLTDTQYF. The gene calls are TRBV11-1 and TRBJ2-3; 7 bases are a match to TRBD2. The V segment lost 4 bases and the J segment 6 bases; nucleotides outside the gene matches: 4. Germline CDR1 reads SGHAT; CDR2 reads FQDESV (reference sequence). The CDR3 spans 13 residues.

The V call is TRBV28, the J call TRBJ2-7, with D unclear. The germline V and J ends were trimmed by 5 bases and 0 bases, with 14 bases remaining between them. The germline gives CDR1 MDHEN, CDR2 SYDVKM. The CDR3 is made up of 15 amino acids. Here the CDR3 reads CASSPSLWGSYEQYF. CDR3 sequence (DNA): TGTGCCAGCAGTCCCTCCTTATGGGGCTCCTACGAGCAGTACTTC.

This sequence joins TRBV6-5 and TRBJ1-5, with TRBD1 matching over 11 bases. V gave up 6 bases and J gave up 7 bases; unmatched junction bases: 5. Germline CDR1 is MNHEY and CDR2 is SVGAGI. The CDR3 extends over 14 amino acids. CDR3 in DNA: TGTGCCAGCAGGGACAGGGGGCCCGGACAGCCCCAGCATTTT. It codes for CASRDRGPGQPQHF.

The chain combines TRBV29-1 with TRBJ2-5; 7 nucleotides match TRBD1. The CDR3 extends over 14 amino acids. Germline CDR1 SQVTM, CDR2 ANQGSEA. The trim removed 6 bases at V and 4 bases at J, leaving 11 bases unmatched. The chain's CDR3 is CSVVDRYNIETQYF. CDR3 bases: TGCAGCGTCGTGGACAGGTATAACATAGAGACCCAGTACTTC.

The chain uses TRBV5-1 and TRBJ1-6; a weak D match, TRBD1 (5 bases). Germline V gene data show CDR1 as SGHRS and CDR2 as YFSETQ. V was shortened by 1 base and J by 11 bases, with 13 bases between the two germline ends. CDR3 length equals 14 residues. CDR3 region: CASSLWQGEPPLHF. CDR3 coding DNA: TGCGCCAGCAGCTTGTGGCAGGGTGAGCCACCCCTCCACTTT. Filled out from reference TRBV5-1 and TRBJ1-6, the complete variable domain reads KAGVTQTPRYLIKTRGQQVTLSCSPISGHRSVSWYQQTPGQGLQFLFEYFSETQRNKGNFPGRFSGRQFSNSRSEMNVSTLELGDSALYLCASSLWQGEPPLHFGNGTRLTVT.

The rearrangement uses TRBV11-1 and TRBJ2-5, with 7 positions matching TRBD2. Germline V gene sequence: CDR1 SGHAT, CDR2 FQDESV (reference sequence). Trimming at V came to 3 bases and at J to 3 bases, leaving 10 bases not matched to a gene. This CDR3 is built from 16 residues. The CDR3 bases are TGTGCCAGCAGCTTGGGAGGGGCGCGCGGTAAAGAGACCCAGTACTTC. Translated, it gives CASSLGGARGKETQYF.

The chain links TRBV18 to TRBJ2-6; D is uncertain. CDR3 length equals 14 residues. Germline V gene sequence: CDR1 KGHSH, CDR2 LQKENI. Deletions cut 3 bases from V and 1 base from J, with 4 bases between. The CDR3 spells CASSPDSGANVLTF. CDR3 nucleotide sequence: TGTGCCAGCTCACCCGATTCTGGGGCCAACGTCCTGACTTTC.

J is TRBJ2-7 and V is TRBV24-1, with 7 bases fitting TRBD2. Germline V gene lookup returns CDR1 KGHDR and CDR2 SFDVKD. The CDR3 has 15 amino acids. V lost 5 bases to trimming and J lost 4 bases; unmatched junction nucleotides: 10. CDR3 sequence: CATSGGSGPLYEQYF. CDR3 sequence (DNA): TGTGCCACCAGTGGGGGTAGCGGGCCGTTATACGAGCAGTACTTC.

The rearrangement joins TRBV6-5 to TRBJ1-2; 10 bases are a match to TRBD1. J lost 12 bases, V lost 4 bases, and 8 bases had no gene match. The V gene's germline CDR1 is MNHEY and CDR2 SVGAGI. The CDR3 loop spans 13 amino acids. This chain's CDR3 is CASSWGQGQVHTF. Here the CDR3 DNA reads TGTGCCAGCAGTTGGGGACAGGGGCAGGTCCACACCTTC.

A note on this clone: The same CDR3 also results from other DNA sequences found in this sample. The chain combines TRBV10-3 with TRBJ1-5; tentatively, D is TRBD1 (5 bases). This CDR3 has 14 amino acids. V lost 8 bases to trimming and J lost 0 bases, with 11 bases between them. Germline-derived CDR1 and CDR2 are ENHRY and SYGVKD. The CDR3 sequence is CAIGTGDSNQPQHF. The CDR3 bases are TGTGCCATCGGCACGGGGGATAGCAATCAGCCCCAGCATTTT.

V gene TRBV19 combines with J gene TRBJ2-1; D gene ambiguous. The CDR3 sequence is 14 residues long. Trimming pared 3 bases from V and 8 bases from J, leaving 14 bases between. Germline V lookup: CDR1 LNHDA, CDR2 SQIVND (reference sequence). The CDR3 DNA reads TGTGCCAGTAGTATCTCTCCCAAAGGCCATGAGCAGTTCTTC. This codes for CASSISPKGHEQFF.

V and J are TRBV2 and TRBJ2-1; no clear D gene. From germline, CDR1 is SNHLY and CDR2 FYNNEI. V was cut by 7 bases and J by 6 bases, with 10 bases left in between. CDR3 size: 12 residues. The CDR3 loop reads CASKISGNEQFF. CDR3 bases: TGTGCCAGCAAGATTAGTGGCAATGAGCAGTTCTTC.

The gene calls are TRBV7-8 and TRBJ2-1; 7 bases align to TRBD1. The ends lost 3 bases at V and 9 bases at J; junction bases unmatched: 8. The CDR3 covers 14 residues. Looked up from germline, CDR1 is SGHVS and CDR2 is FQNEAQ. CDR3 nucleotides: TGTGCCAGCAGCTTTAGACAGGGTGGGGGTGAGCAGTTCTTC. The encoded protein is CASSFRQGGGEQFF.

V is TRBV4-2 and J is TRBJ1-6; tentatively, D is TRBD1 (5 bases). The CDR3 is 15 amino acids. Germline V gene sequence: CDR1 LGHNA, CDR2 YNFKEQ. Trimming took off 0 bases at V and 5 bases at J, with 8 bases between the two ends. DNA for the CDR3: TGTGCCAGCAGCCAAGAATGGGGGGATAATTCACCCCTCCACTTT. Amino acids: CASSQEWGDNSPLHF.

The V call is TRBV4-2, the J call TRBJ1-6; possibly TRBD1 for D (5 bases). Germline V gene sequence: CDR1 LGHNA, CDR2 YNFKEQ. The length of the CDR3 is 16 residues. Trimming left V 0 bases short and J 7 bases short, with 13 bases between. The CDR3 here is CASSQDTGAGNSPLHF. As DNA, the CDR3 is TGTGCCAGCAGCCAAGATACAGGAGCGGGGAATTCACCCCTCCACTTT.

This clone was found once. This chain connects TRBV6-1 to TRBJ1-2, with D maybe TRBD1 (6 bases). CDR1 and CDR2 from the germline V gene are MNHNS and SASEGT. This CDR3 comprises 17 residues. Trimming removed 2 bases from V and 1 base from J, with 17 bases in between. CDR3 in amino acids: CASSELPPDSYNYGYTF. CDR3 DNA: TGTGCCAGCAGTGAACTACCCCCGGACAGCTATAACTATGGCTACACCTTC.

The sample holds one count of this clone. The V call is TRBV28, the J call TRBJ2-7; D is perhaps TRBD2 (5 bases). Germline CDR1 and CDR2: MDHEN and SYDVKM. The V gene lost 2 bases and the J gene lost 9 bases, with 17 bases spanning the gap. The CDR3 has 14 residues. CDR3 protein: CASSLSQPLGGQYF. The CDR3 DNA follows: TGTGCCAGCAGTTTAAGTCAGCCCCTCGGAGGGCAGTACTTC.

This chain connects TRBV20-1 to TRBJ2-5; D gene uncertain. Germline CDR1 reads DFQATT; CDR2 reads SNEGSKA (reference sequence). Trimming took 6 bases from V and 4 from J, leaving 9 bases between them. CDR3 length: 11 residues. The CDR3: CSADWRETQYF. As DNA, the CDR3 is TGCAGTGCAGACTGGAGAGAGACCCAGTACTTC.

The count of this clone is one. The chain links TRBV6-4 to TRBJ2-3; 11 positions match TRBD2. This CDR3 is 15 amino acids long. V was pared by 6 bases and J by 4 bases, with 6 bases of the junction left unmatched. Germline V gene sequence: CDR1 MRHNA, CDR2 SNTAGT. The CDR3 loop reads CASSLLAGGADTQYF. Here the CDR3 DNA reads TGTGCCAGCAGCCTTCTAGCGGGAGGAGCAGATACGCAGTATTTT.

V gene TRBV5-1 combines with J gene TRBJ2-5; 7 bases fit TRBD2. There are 16 residues in the CDR3. V was pared by 0 bases and J by 0 bases, with 5 bases of the junction left unmatched. Germline V gene sequence: CDR1 SGHRS, CDR2 YFSETQ. CDR3 coding DNA: TGCGCCAGCAGCTTGGAGGGTAGCGGGTACCAAGAGACCCAGTACTTC. It codes for CASSLEGSGYQETQYF.

The genes are TRBV6-2 or TRBV6-3 and TRBJ2-7; D may be TRBD2 (6 bases). CDR1 is MNHEY and CDR2 is SVGEGT in the germline V gene. CDR3 length: 14 residues. V lost 0 bases and J 0 bases, leaving 6 bases between the germline ends. The CDR3 loop is CASSYSTSSYEQYF. In nucleotides, the CDR3 is TGTGCCAGCAGTTACTCGACTAGCTCCTACGAGCAGTACTTC.

This chain links TRBV6-1 with TRBJ2-5, with D hard to call. The V gene lost 3 bases and the J gene lost 4 bases, with 9 bases spanning the gap. The germline V gene encodes CDR1 MNHNS and CDR2 SASEGT. The CDR3 length is 13 residues. CDR3 amino acids: CASSDSLTETQYF. CDR3 sequence (DNA): TGTGCCAGCAGTGACAGCTTAACAGAGACCCAGTACTTC.

The V gene is TRBV5-1, the J gene TRBJ2-1; 8 nucleotides match TRBD2. The J segment lost 3 bases and the V segment lost 3 bases, leaving 8 bases of the junction unmatched. Germline loops: CDR1 SGHRS, CDR2 YFSETQ. There are 16 residues in the CDR3. The CDR3 is CASSSQGREDYNEQFF. For the CDR3, the DNA is TGCGCCAGCAGCTCTCAAGGGCGGGAGGACTACAATGAGCAGTTCTTC.

The rearrangement joins TRBV15 to TRBJ2-7; D gene ambiguous. The germline V gene has CDR1 LNHNV and CDR2 YYDKDF (reference sequence). The length of the CDR3 is 13 residues. Trimming removed 0 bases from V and 3 bases from J, with 6 bases in between. The DNA for the CDR3 is TGTGCCACCAGCAGAGATGTGGGCTACGAGCAGTACTTC. It encodes CATSRDVGYEQYF.